This T cell receptor beta chain was captured in a study of blood T cells in healthy people across ages. CDR1 and CDR2 from the germline V gene are SGHKS and YYEKEE (reference sequence). The J segment lost 0 bases and the V segment lost 5 bases, leaving 2 bases of the junction unmatched. The CDR3 length is 16 residues. Donors ranged from roughly 6 to 90 years old and were healthy Caucasians in Russia. Findings and limits, study-wide: As age increased, TCR beta diversity per million T cells fell in a roughly linear fashion. PBMCs were not sorted, which prevented a conclusive comparison of naive versus antigen-experienced cells.

With a J-beta primer mix and a sample-barcoded 5' primer, a second PCR ran about 7 to 11 cycles. Via MiXCR, TCRdb re-called the 5' RACE reads, giving one row per CDR3 protein. In the table there are hundreds of thousands of distinct CDR3 sequences, approximately 21% of which are singletons. As concerns this clonotype: Its antigen is as yet unknown.

The chain has TRBV5-5 and TRBJ2-1; 13 bases are shared with TRBD2. Sequencing input: blood. The receptor's source is a man between 65 and 79 years old in good health. The CDR3 bases are TGTGCCAGCAGACGGACTAGCGGGAGCTCCTACAATGAGCAGTTCTTC. This translates into CASRRTSGSSYNEQFF.